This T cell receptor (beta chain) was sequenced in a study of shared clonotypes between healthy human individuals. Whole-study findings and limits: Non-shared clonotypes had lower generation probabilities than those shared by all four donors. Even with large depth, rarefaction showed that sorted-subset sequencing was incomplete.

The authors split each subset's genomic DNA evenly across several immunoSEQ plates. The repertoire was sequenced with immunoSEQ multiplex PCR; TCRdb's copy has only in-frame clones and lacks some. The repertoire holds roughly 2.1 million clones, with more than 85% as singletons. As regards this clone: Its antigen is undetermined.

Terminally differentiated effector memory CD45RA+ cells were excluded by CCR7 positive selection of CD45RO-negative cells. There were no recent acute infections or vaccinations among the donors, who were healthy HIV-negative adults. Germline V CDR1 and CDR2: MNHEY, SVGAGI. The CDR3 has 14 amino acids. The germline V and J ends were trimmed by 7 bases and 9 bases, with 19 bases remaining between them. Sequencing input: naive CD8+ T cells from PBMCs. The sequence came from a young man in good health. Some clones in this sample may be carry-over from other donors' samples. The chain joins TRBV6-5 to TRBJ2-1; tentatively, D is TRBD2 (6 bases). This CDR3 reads CASMIGFGRGEQFF. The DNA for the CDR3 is TGTGCCAGCATGATCGGGTTCGGGAGAGGTGAGCAGTTCTTC.